This T cell receptor (beta chain) stems from a study of cytomegalovirus exposure and HLA in healthy donors. PCR was performed using 60 Vbeta and 13 Jbeta primers. Profiling relied on immunoSEQ multiplex PCR, and the TCRdb table lists in-frame clones only, not all of them. The sample includes roughly 180,000 clones, roughly 80% of them seen just once. The germline V gene has CDR1 SGHRS and CDR2 YFSETQ. The CDR3 runs 17 residues. Unmatched junction bases numbered 15, after V lost 5 bases and J lost 2 bases. J is TRBJ1-1 and V is TRBV5-1, with 7 bases fitting TRBD1. This sequence originates from a man aged 25 to 45 in good health and CMV-seronegative. Sequenced material: PBMCs. The CDR3 is CASRLPRTGSANTEAFF. In DNA form, the CDR3 reads TGCGCCAGCAGACTACCGCGGACAGGCAGCGCAAACACTGAAGCTTTCTTT.